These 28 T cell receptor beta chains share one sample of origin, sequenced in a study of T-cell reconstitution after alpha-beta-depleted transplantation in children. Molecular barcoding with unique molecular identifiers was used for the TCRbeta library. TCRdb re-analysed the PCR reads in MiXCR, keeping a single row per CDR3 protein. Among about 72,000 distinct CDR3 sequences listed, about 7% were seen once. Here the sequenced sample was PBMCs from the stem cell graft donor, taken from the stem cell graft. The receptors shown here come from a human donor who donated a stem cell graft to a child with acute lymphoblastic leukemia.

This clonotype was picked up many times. CDR3 amino acids: CASSEGREDNEQFF. CDR3 in DNA: TGTGCCAGCAGTGAGGGGCGGGAGGATAATGAGCAGTTCTTC. The chain uses TRBV6-4 and TRBJ2-1; 8 bases agree with TRBD2. The CDR3 length is 14 residues. V was pared by 3 bases and J by 7 bases, with 5 bases of the junction left unmatched. Germline-derived CDR1 and CDR2 are MRHNA and SNTAGT.

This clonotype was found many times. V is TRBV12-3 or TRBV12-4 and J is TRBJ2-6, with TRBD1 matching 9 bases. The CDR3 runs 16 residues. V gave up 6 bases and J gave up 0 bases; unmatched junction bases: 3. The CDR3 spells CASRRDRDSGANVLTF. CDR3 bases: TGTGCCAGCAGGAGGGACAGGGACTCTGGGGCCAACGTCCTGACTTTC.

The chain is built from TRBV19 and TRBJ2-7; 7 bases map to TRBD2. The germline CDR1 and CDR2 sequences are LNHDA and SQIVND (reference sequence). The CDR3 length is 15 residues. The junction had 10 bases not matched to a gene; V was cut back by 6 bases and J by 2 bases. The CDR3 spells CASSIGPSGAYEQYF. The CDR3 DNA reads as TGTGCCAGTAGCATCGGGCCTAGCGGAGCCTACGAGCAGTACTTC.

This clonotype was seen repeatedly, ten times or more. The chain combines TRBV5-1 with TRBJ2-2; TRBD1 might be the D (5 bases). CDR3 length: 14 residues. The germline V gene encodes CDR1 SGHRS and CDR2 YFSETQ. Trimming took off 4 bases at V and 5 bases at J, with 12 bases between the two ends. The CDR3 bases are TGCGCCAGCAGCCTTGACAGCCCTACCGGGGAGCTGTTTTTT. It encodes CASSLDSPTGELFF.

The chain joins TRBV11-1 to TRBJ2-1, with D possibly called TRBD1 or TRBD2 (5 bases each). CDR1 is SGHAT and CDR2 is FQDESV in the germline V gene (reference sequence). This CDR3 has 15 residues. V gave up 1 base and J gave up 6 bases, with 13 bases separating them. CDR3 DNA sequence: TGTGCCAGCAGCTTAGGGGCCGGGGCGGGCAATGAGCAGTTCTTC. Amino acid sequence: CASSLGAGAGNEQFF.

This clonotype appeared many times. CDR3 in DNA: TGTGCCAGCAGCGCGACAGTGAGTGGAAACACCATATATTTT. It encodes CASSATVSGNTIYF. The chain employs TRBV9 and TRBJ1-3; D perhaps matches TRBD1 (5 bases). The germline V gene has CDR1 SGDLS and CDR2 YYNGEE. The V end was cut by 3 bases, the J end by 3 bases, with 10 bases between. There are 14 residues in the CDR3.

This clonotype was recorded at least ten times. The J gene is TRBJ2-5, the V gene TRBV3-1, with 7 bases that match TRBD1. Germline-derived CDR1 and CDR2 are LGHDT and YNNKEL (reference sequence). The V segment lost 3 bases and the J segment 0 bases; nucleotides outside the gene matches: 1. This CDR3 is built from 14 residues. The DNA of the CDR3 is TGTGCCAGCAGCCAGGGACAGTACCAAGAGACCCAGTACTTC. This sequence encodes CASSQGQYQETQYF.

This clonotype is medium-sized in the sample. CDR3 DNA sequence: TGTGCCAGCAGCTTAGCGGGGGGGACAGATACGCAGTATTTT. This codes for CASSLAGGTDTQYF. This chain links TRBV7-7 with TRBJ2-3; 7 bases agree with TRBD2. The CDR3 contains 14 residues. V was clipped by 0 bases and J by 3 bases; unmatched bases: 0. Germline loops: CDR1 SSHAT, CDR2 FNYEAQ (reference sequence).

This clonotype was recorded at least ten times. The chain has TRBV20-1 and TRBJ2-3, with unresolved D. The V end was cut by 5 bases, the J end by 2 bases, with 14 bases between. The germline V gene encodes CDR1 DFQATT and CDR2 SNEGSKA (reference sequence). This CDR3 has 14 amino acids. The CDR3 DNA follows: TGCAGTGCTGGCCACATCTCTCTCACAGATACGCAGTATTTT. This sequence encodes CSAGHISLTDTQYF.

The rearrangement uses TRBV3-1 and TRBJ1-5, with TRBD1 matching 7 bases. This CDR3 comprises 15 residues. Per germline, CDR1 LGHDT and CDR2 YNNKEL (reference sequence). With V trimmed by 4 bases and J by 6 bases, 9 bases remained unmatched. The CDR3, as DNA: TGTGCCAGCAGCCCGCAGGGGGGGGCGATTCAGCCCCAGCATTTT. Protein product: CASSPQGGAIQPQHF. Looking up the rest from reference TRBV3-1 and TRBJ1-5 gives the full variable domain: DTAVSQTPKYLVTQMGNDKSIKCEQNLGHDTMYWYKQDSKKFLKIMFSYNNKELIINETVPNRFSPKSPDKAHLNLHINSLELGDSAVYFCASSPQGGAIQPQHFGDGTRLSIL.

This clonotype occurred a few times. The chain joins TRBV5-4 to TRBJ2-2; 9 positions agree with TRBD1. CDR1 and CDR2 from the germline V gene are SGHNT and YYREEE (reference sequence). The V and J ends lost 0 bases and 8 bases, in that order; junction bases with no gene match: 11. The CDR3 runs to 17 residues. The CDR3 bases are TGTGCCAGCAGCTTGGGGGGACAGGGTTCGGGCACTGGGGAGCTGTTTTTT. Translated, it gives CASSLGGQGSGTGELFF.

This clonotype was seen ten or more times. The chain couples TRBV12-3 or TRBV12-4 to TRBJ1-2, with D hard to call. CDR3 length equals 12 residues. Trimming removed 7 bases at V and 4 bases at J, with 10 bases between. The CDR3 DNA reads TGTGCCAGCATTTTGTCCGGCTATGGCTACACCTTC. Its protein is CASILSGYGYTF.

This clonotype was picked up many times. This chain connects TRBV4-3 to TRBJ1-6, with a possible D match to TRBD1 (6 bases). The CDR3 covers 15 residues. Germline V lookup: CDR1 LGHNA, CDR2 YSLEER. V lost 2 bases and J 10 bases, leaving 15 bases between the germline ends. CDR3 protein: CASSQLGGLGSPLHF. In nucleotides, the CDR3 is TGCGCCAGCAGCCAACTTGGGGGGCTGGGGTCACCCCTCCACTTT.

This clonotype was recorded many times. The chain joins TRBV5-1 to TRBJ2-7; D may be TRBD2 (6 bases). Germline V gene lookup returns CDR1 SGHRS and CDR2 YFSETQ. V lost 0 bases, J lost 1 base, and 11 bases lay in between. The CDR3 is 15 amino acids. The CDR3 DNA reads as TGCGCCAGCAGCTTGGCCCTAGGACTATCCTACGAGCAGTACTTC. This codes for CASSLALGLSYEQYF.

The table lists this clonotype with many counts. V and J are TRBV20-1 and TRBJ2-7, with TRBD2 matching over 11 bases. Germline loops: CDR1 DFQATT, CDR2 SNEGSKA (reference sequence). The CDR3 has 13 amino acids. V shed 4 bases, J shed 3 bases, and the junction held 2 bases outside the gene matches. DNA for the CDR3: TGCAGTGCTAATAGCGGGGGGGGCTACGAGCAGTACTTC. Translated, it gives CSANSGGGYEQYF.

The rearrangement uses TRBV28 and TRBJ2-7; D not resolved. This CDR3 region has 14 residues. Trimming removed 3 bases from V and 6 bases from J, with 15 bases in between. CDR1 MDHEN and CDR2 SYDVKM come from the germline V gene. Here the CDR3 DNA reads TGTGCCAGCAGTTTGGTAGTTGTGCAAAGCGAGCAGTACTTC. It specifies CASSLVVVQSEQYF.

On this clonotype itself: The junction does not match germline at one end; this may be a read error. The CDR3 coding sequence is TGTGCCAGTAGTGCCGGGCCCCCGTCGGGTAATGAGCATTTCTTC. Its translation: CASSAGPPSGNEHFF. The chain couples TRBV19 to TRBJ2-1, with unresolved D. Germline V gene sequence: CDR1 LNHDA, CDR2 SQIVND (reference sequence). This CDR3 has 15 residues.

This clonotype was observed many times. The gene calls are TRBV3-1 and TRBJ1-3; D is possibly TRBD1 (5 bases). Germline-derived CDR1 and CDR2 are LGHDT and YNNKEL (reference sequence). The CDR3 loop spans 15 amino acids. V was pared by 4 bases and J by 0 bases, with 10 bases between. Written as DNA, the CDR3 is TGTGCCAGCAGCCCCTGGACAAGCTCTGGAAACACCATATATTTT. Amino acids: CASSPWTSSGNTIYF.

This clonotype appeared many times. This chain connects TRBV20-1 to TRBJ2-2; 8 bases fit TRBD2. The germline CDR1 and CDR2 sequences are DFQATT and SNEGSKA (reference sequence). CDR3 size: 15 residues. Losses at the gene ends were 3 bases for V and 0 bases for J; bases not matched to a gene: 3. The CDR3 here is CSARVAGTNTGELFF. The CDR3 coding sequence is TGCAGTGCTAGGGTAGCGGGGACGAACACCGGGGAGCTGTTTTTT.

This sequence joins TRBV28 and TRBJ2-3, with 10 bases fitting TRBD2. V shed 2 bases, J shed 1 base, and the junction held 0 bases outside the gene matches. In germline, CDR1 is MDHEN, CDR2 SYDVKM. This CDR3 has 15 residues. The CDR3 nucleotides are TGTGCCAGCAGTTTACTAGCGGGGGGCACAGATACGCAGTATTTT. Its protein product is CASSLLAGGTDTQYF. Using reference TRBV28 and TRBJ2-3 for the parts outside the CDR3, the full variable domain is DVKVTQSSRYLVKRTGEKVFLECVQDMDHENMFWYRQDPGLGLRLIYFSYDVKMKEKGDIPEGYSVSREKKERFSLILESASTNQTSMYLCASSLLAGGTDTQYFGPGTRLTVL.

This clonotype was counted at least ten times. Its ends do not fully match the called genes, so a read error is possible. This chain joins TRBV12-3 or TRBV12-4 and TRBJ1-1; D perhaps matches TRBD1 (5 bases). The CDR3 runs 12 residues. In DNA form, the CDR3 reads TGTGCCAGCAGCGGGGGGAACCCTGAAGCTTTCTTT. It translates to CASSGGNPEAFF.

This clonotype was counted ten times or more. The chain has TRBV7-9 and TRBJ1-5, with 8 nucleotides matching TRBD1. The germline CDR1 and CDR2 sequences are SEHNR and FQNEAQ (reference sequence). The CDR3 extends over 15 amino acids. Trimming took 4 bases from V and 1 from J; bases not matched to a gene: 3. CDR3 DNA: TGTGCCAGCAGCTCGACAGGGGCGAGCAATCAGCCCCAGCATTTT. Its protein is CASSSTGASNQPQHF.

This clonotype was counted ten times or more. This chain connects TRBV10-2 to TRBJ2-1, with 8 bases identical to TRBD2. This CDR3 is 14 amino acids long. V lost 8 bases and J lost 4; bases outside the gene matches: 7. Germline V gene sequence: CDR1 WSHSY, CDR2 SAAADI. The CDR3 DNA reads TGCGCCAGCTTTAGCGGGGCCATGTACAATGAGCAGTTCTTC. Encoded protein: CASFSGAMYNEQFF.

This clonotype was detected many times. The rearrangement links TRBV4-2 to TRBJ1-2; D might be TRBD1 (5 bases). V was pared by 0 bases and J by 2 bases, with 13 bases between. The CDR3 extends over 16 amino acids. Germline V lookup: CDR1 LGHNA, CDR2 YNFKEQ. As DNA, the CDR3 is TGTGCCAGCAGCCAAGATGCGGCAGGGAAAAACTATGGCTACACCTTC. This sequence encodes CASSQDAAGKNYGYTF.

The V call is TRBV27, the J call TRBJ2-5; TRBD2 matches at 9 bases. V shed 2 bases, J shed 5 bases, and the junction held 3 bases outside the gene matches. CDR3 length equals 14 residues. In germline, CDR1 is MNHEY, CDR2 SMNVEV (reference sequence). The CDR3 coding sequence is TGTGCCAGCAGTTTAGCGGGGGGGGCGGAGACCCAGTACTTC. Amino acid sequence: CASSLAGGAETQYF.

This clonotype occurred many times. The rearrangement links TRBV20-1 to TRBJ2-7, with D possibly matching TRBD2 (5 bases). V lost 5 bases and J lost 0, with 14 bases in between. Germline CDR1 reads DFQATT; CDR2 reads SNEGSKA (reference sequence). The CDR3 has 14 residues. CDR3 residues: CSARRDRDSYEQYF. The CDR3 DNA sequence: TGCAGTGCTCGAAGGGATCGGGACTCCTACGAGCAGTACTTC.

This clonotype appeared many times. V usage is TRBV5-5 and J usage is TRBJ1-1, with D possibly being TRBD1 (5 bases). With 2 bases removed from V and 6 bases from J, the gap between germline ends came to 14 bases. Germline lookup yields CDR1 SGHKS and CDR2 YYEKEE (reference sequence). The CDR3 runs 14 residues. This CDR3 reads CASSLRGAVAEAFF. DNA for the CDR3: TGTGCCAGCAGCTTAAGGGGAGCGGTGGCTGAAGCTTTCTTT.

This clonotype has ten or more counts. The CDR3 coding sequence is TGTGCCAGCAGCTTAGGGGGGGGCAGGGGACACGCTTCACCCCTCCACTTT. Protein: CASSLGGGRGHASPLHF. The rearrangement joins TRBV7-6 to TRBJ1-6; D is possibly TRBD1 (6 bases). CDR1 is SGHVS, CDR2 FNYEAQ, per germline. V lost 1 base, J lost 9 bases, and 19 bases lay in between. The CDR3 has 17 amino acids.